These 24 T cell receptor beta chains were all obtained from the same sample, sequenced in a study of beta chain features in type 1 diabetes. The authors reverse transcribed all of the isolated RNA, so sequencing captured expressed TCRB transcripts. The repertoire was sequenced with immunoSEQ multiplex PCR; TCRdb's copy has only in-frame clones and lacks some. The repertoire has fewer than 900,000 clones, 15% to 20% of them found once; the top ten carry 0.02% to 0.025%. The sequenced material came from naive CD4+ T cells from blood. These receptors were obtained from a young woman in good health.

This clone was counted only a few times. V usage is TRBV10-3 and J usage is TRBJ2-2; 10 nucleotides line up with TRBD2. Germline-derived CDR1 and CDR2 are ENHRY and SYGVKD. The CDR3 length is 15 residues. J was trimmed by 6 bases and V by 4 bases; bases with no gene match: 5. The CDR3 loop is CAISGLAGDAGELFF. For the CDR3, the DNA is TGTGCCATCAGTGGTCTAGCGGGAGACGCCGGGGAGCTGTTTTTT.

The table lists this clone with a few counts. V gene TRBV27 combines with J gene TRBJ2-6; D ambiguous. Germline CDR1 is MNHEY and CDR2 is SMNVEV (reference sequence). The CDR3 runs to 15 residues. The V gene lost 6 bases and the J gene lost 0 bases, with 9 bases spanning the gap. The CDR3 region is CASRLQFSGANVLTF. CDR3 sequence (DNA): TGTGCCAGCAGATTACAGTTCTCTGGGGCCAACGTCCTGACTTTC.

This clone turned up a few times. CDR3 residues: CASSLGWGTEAFF. CDR3 DNA sequence: TGTGCCAGCAGCTTAGGGTGGGGTACTGAAGCTTTCTTT. The gene calls are TRBV13 and TRBJ1-1; D gene unclear. The CDR3 sequence is 13 residues long. Germline V gene sequence: CDR1 PRHDT, CDR2 FYEKMQ (reference sequence). The V gene lost 0 bases and the J gene lost 5 bases, with 7 bases spanning the gap.

V and J are TRBV11-2 and TRBJ2-1; D is unresolved. The V end lost 5 bases, the J end lost 9 bases, and 11 bases lay between the germline ends. The CDR3 has 12 residues. Looked up from germline, CDR1 is SGHAT and CDR2 is FQNNGV. CDR3 sequence (DNA): TGTGCCAGCAGCCCCCTAGGTCCTGAGCAGTTCTTC. Protein product: CASSPLGPEQFF.

This clone showed up just a few times. The J gene is TRBJ1-1, the V gene TRBV10-3; possibly TRBD1 for D (5 bases). V was clipped by 7 bases and J by 1 base, with 13 bases between them. This CDR3 spans 14 amino acids. Looked up from germline, CDR1 is ENHRY and CDR2 is SYGVKD. CDR3 residues: CAINIGGRNTEAFF. CDR3 DNA: TGTGCCATCAATATCGGGGGGAGGAACACTGAAGCTTTCTTT.

The chain recombines TRBV11-2 with TRBJ1-4; no clear D gene. V lost 8 bases, J lost 7 bases, and 14 bases lay in between. Germline values: CDR1 SGHAT, CDR2 FQNNGV. This CDR3 is 13 amino acids long. The CDR3 sequence: CASRGPEGEKLFF. CDR3 bases: TGTGCCAGCCGAGGACCCGAGGGTGAAAAACTGTTTTTT.

This clone was seen repeatedly, ten times or more. This rearrangement joins TRBV14 to TRBJ1-5; D unclear. Germline V lookup: CDR1 SGHDN, CDR2 FVKESK. CDR3 length equals 14 residues. V lost 1 base and J lost 5, with 9 bases in between. CDR3 residues: CASSQASRDQPQHF. DNA for the CDR3: TGTGCCAGCAGCCAAGCGTCGCGTGATCAGCCCCAGCATTTT. The variable domain in full, with the rest retrieved from reference TRBV14 and TRBJ1-5, is EAGVTQFPSHSVIEKGQTVTLRCDPISGHDNLYWYRRVMGKEIKFLLHFVKESKQDESGMPNNRFLAERTGGTYSTLKVQPAELEDSGVYFCASSQASRDQPQHFGDGTRLSIL.

The V and J genes are TRBV10-3 and TRBJ2-1, with 10 positions matching TRBD2. V trimming: 5 bases; J trimming: 10 bases; junction bases outside the gene matches: 8. Germline values: CDR1 ENHRY, CDR2 SYGVKD. The CDR3 spans 14 residues. CDR3 sequence reads: CAISIGTSEAEQFF. The CDR3 nucleotides are TGTGCCATCAGTATTGGGACTAGCGAAGCGGAGCAGTTCTTC.

This clone was detected a few times. V and J are TRBV7-9 and TRBJ2-1; 8 nucleotides agree with TRBD2. Losses at the gene ends were 6 bases for V and 4 bases for J; bases not matched to a gene: 8. Per the germline V gene, CDR1 is SEHNR and CDR2 is FQNEAQ (reference sequence). CDR3 length: 15 residues. In DNA, the CDR3 is TGTGCCAGCAGGCCATCCGGGACTAGATACAATGAGCAGTTCTTC. It specifies CASRPSGTRYNEQFF.

This clone was found once. The chain employs TRBV9 and TRBJ2-6; D call uncertain. V was clipped by 0 bases and J by 0 bases, with 7 bases between them. CDR1 and CDR2 from the germline V gene are SGDLS and YYNGEE. This CDR3 contains 16 residues. CDR3 coding DNA: TGTGCCAGCAGCGTAGGGGCCAGCTCTGGGGCCAACGTCCTGACTTTC. Its translation is CASSVGASSGANVLTF.

This clone was counted between two and nine times. The chain uses TRBV19 and TRBJ1-5, with D unresolved. The CDR3 has 14 amino acids. The germline V and J ends were trimmed by 6 bases and 2 bases, with 11 bases remaining between them. Germline V gives CDR1 LNHDA, CDR2 SQIVND (reference sequence). CDR3 nucleotides: TGTGCCAGTAGCACAATCGCAGGCAATCAGCCCCAGCATTTT. It is translated as CASSTIAGNQPQHF.

J is TRBJ2-3 and V is TRBV7-3; D unclear. CDR1 and CDR2 (germline): SGHTA, FQGTGA. This CDR3 spans 16 amino acids. Trimming shortened V by 1 base and J by 5 bases, and 16 bases separated the two germline ends. DNA of the CDR3: TGTGCCAGCAGCTTAAGTGGGGTAGGCCTCGGAGATACGCAGTATTTT. Amino acid sequence: CASSLSGVGLGDTQYF.

The chain employs TRBV6-6 and TRBJ1-2, with 9 bases fitting TRBD1. There are 14 residues in the CDR3. Per the germline V gene, CDR1 is MNHNY and CDR2 is SVGAGI (reference sequence). V trimming: 4 bases; J trimming: 4 bases; junction bases outside the gene matches: 4. Written as DNA, the CDR3 is TGTGCCAGCAGTTTGACAGGGGGTGGCTATGGCTACACCTTC. The encoded protein is CASSLTGGGYGYTF.

The rearrangement uses TRBV28 and TRBJ2-5, with 9 bases fitting TRBD1. This CDR3 spans 15 amino acids. V gave up 6 bases and J gave up 4 bases; unmatched junction bases: 9. Germline CDR1 is MDHEN and CDR2 is SYDVKM. CDR3 loop: CASRTQGTGRETQYF. In nucleotides, the CDR3 is TGTGCCAGCAGGACGCAAGGGACAGGGAGAGAGACCCAGTACTTC.

This clone was counted only a few times. The chain links TRBV5-1 to TRBJ2-3; TRBD2 matches 9 bases. The CDR3 extends over 13 amino acids. The V gene end was trimmed by 2 bases and the J gene end by 5 bases; junction bases not matched to a gene: 0. The germline V gene has CDR1 SGHRS and CDR2 YFSETQ. DNA for the CDR3: TGCGCCAGCAGCTTTAGCGGGGGAGATACGCAGTATTTT. Translation gives CASSFSGGDTQYF.

The V and J genes are TRBV6-5 and TRBJ2-3; the D is unclear. Germline V gives CDR1 MNHEY, CDR2 SVGAGI. This CDR3 spans 13 amino acids. The ends were cut back, 5 bases at V and 5 bases at J, with 11 bases in the middle. This CDR3 is CASSNRMGDTQYF. CDR3 sequence (DNA): TGTGCCAGCAGTAATCGGATGGGAGATACGCAGTATTTT.

This clone showed up just a few times. The chain combines TRBV4-2 with TRBJ2-3; 8 bases agree with TRBD2. Germline assignment: CDR1 LGHNA and CDR2 YNFKEQ. The CDR3 covers 15 residues. The V gene end was trimmed by 4 bases and the J gene end by 2 bases; junction bases not matched to a gene: 5. The CDR3 region has the DNA TGTGCCAGCAGCCCTGGGACTAGTTTCACAGATACGCAGTATTTT. Its protein product is CASSPGTSFTDTQYF.

The chain has TRBV10-3 and TRBJ2-7, with 9 bases that match TRBD2. CDR3 size: 13 residues. The trim removed 10 bases at V and 5 bases at J, leaving 9 bases unmatched. Germline values: CDR1 ENHRY, CDR2 SYGVKD. The CDR3 spells CATASREGNEQYF. CDR3 bases: TGTGCCACCGCTTCGCGGGAGGGGAACGAGCAGTACTTC.

There are a few counts of this clone. Given a much more abundant clone one base away, this may be a read error. Other nucleotide sequences in the sample specify the same CDR3. This rearrangement joins TRBV27 to TRBJ2-1; D is uncertain. The ends were cut back, 6 bases at V and 3 bases at J, with 3 bases in the middle. Germline CDR1 reads MNHEY; CDR2 reads SMNVEV (reference sequence). The CDR3 extends over 11 amino acids. As DNA, the CDR3 is TGTGCCAGCAGGTTCTACAATGAGCAGTTCTTC. Translated, it gives CASRFYNEQFF.

The V call is TRBV5-1, the J call TRBJ2-1, with TRBD2 identical over 9 bases. Germline V CDR1 and CDR2: SGHRS, YFSETQ. V lost 3 bases and J lost 7; bases outside the gene matches: 14. The CDR3 extends over 17 amino acids. The CDR3 sequence: CASSSFTGLAKVNEQFF. CDR3 DNA: TGCGCCAGCAGCTCCTTCACGGGACTAGCAAAGGTAAATGAGCAGTTCTTC.

V gene TRBV28 combines with J gene TRBJ1-3, with 8 bases matching TRBD1. Unmatched junction bases numbered 5, after V lost 9 bases and J lost 4 bases. CDR3 length: 13 amino acids. Germline lookup yields CDR1 MDHEN and CDR2 SYDVKM. CDR3 region: CASWTGNGNTIYF. The CDR3, as DNA: TGTGCCAGTTGGACAGGGAACGGAAACACCATATATTTT.

V usage is TRBV2 and J usage is TRBJ1-1; a possible D gene is TRBD1 (5 bases). Germline assignment: CDR1 SNHLY and CDR2 FYNNEI. There are 17 residues in the CDR3. Trimming left V 4 bases short and J 0 bases short, with 18 bases between. The DNA for the CDR3 is TGTGCCAGCAGTGCATGGGGGGGTTCCAATATGAACACTGAAGCTTTCTTT. It codes for CASSAWGGSNMNTEAFF.

There are a few counts of this clone. The chain uses TRBV5-5 and TRBJ2-1; D gene ambiguous. Trimming stripped 2 bases from V and 7 bases from J, with 13 bases between. Germline-derived CDR1 and CDR2 are SGHKS and YYEKEE (reference sequence). The CDR3 covers 14 residues. CDR3 sequence reads: CASSFSSIGNEQFF. As DNA, the CDR3 is TGTGCCAGCAGCTTCAGTTCTATCGGGAATGAGCAGTTCTTC.

This sequence joins TRBV28 and TRBJ2-5; D not resolved. The CDR3 totals 11 residues. The V end lost 4 bases, the J end lost 3 bases, and 3 bases lay between the germline ends. Germline CDR1 is MDHEN and CDR2 is SYDVKM. The CDR3 bases are TGTGCCAGCAGTTCCAAAGAGACCCAGTACTTC. This codes for CASSSKETQYF.